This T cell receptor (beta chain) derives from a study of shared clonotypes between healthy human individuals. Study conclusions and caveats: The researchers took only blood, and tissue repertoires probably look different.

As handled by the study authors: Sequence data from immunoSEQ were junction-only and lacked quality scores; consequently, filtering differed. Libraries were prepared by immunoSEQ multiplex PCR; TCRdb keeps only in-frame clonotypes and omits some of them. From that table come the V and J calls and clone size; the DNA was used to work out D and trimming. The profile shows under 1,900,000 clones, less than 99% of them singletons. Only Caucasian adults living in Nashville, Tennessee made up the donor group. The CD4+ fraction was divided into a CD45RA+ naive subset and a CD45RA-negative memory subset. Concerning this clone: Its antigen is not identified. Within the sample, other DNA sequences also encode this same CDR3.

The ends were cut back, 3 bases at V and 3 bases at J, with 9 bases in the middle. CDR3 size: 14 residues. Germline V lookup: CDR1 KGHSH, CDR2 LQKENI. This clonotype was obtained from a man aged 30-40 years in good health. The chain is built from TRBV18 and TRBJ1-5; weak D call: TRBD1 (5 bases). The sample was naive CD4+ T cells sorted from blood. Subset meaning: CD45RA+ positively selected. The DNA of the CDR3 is TGTGCCAGCTCACCTGGGACCGCCAATCAGCCCCAGCATTTT. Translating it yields CASSPGTANQPQHF.